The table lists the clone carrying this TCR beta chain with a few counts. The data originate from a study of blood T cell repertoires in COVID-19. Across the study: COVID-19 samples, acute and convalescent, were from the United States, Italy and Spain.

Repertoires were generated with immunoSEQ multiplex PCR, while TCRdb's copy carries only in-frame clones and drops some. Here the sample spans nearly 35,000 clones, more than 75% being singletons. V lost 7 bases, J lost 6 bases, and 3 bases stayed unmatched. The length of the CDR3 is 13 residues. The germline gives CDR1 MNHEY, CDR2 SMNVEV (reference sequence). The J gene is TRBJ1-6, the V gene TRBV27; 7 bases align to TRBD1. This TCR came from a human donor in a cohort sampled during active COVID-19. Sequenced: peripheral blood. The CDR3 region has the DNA TGTGCCAGCACAGGGACAGCTAATTCACCCCTCCACTTT. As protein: CASTGTANSPLHF.